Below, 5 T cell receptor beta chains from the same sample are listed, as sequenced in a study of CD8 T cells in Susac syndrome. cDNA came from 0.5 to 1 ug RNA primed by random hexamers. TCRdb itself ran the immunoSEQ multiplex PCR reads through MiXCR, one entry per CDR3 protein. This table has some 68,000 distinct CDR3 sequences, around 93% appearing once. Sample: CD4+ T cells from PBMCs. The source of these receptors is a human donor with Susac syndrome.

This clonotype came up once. The CDR3 DNA reads TGTGCCAGCAGTCAGGACGTCCTCCCCTACGAGCAGTACTTC. This encodes CASSQDVLPYEQYF. The chain combines TRBV28 with TRBJ2-7; no clear D gene. Trimming cost V 5 bases and J 2 bases, with 13 bases left between them. The CDR3 length is 14 residues. Germline lookup yields CDR1 MDHEN and CDR2 SYDVKM.

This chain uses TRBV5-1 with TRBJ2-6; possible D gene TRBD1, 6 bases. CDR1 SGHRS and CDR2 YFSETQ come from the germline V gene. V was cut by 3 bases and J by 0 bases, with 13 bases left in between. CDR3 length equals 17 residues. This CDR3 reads CASSSRGRSSGANVLTF. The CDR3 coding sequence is TGCGCCAGCAGCTCCAGGGGCCGCAGCTCTGGGGCCAACGTCCTGACTTTC. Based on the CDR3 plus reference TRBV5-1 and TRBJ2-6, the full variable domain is KAGVTQTPRYLIKTRGQQVTLSCSPISGHRSVSWYQQTPGQGLQFLFEYFSETQRNKGNFPGRFSGRQFSNSRSEMNVSTLELGDSALYLCASSSRGRSSGANVLTFGAGSRLTVL.

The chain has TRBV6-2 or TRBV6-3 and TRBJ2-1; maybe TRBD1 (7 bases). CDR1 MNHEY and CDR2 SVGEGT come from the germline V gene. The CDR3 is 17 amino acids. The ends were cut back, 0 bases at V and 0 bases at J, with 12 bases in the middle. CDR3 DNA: TGTGCCAGCAGTTACTCCGGAGGGGGCAGCTCCTACAATGAGCAGTTCTTC. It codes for CASSYSGGGSSYNEQFF.

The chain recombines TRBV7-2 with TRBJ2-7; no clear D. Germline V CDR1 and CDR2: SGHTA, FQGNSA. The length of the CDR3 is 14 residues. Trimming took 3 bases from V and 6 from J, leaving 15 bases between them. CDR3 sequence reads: CASSFSSRAGEQYF. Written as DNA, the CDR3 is TGTGCCAGCAGCTTCTCCAGTCGGGCAGGCGAGCAGTACTTC.

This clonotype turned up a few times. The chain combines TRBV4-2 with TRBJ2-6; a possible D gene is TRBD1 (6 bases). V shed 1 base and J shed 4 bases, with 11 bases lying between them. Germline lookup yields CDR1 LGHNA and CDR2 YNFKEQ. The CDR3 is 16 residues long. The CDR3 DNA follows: TGTGCCAGCAGCCAAGGGGAAGGGGGAGGGGCCAACGTCCTGACTTTC. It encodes CASSQGEGGGANVLTF.